This T cell receptor (beta chain) was observed in a study of OX40 agonist ivuxolimab in advanced cancers. Overall study results and limits: Averaged across samples, CD8+ T cells carried more expanded clones than CD4+ did.

With respect to this clone: Its antigen is not known.

This CDR3 spans 15 amino acids. The junction had 6 bases not matched to a gene; V was cut back by 4 bases and J by 4 bases. Germline values: CDR1 SGHTA, CDR2 FQGNSA. Method: immunoSEQ multiplex PCR; TCRdb's copy keeps in-frame clones and lacks some. The sample records under 85,000 clones, around 85% being singletons. This receptor was obtained from an adult with an advanced solid tumor such as melanoma, head and neck, liver or kidney cancer. The sequencing here drew on CD4+ or CD8+ T cells sorted from blood, taken in a trial of the OX40 agonist ivuxolimab. The genes are TRBV7-2 and TRBJ2-7, with 11 bases that match TRBD1. CDR3 region: CASSSRTGGLYEQYF. CDR3 coding DNA: TGTGCCAGCAGCTCCCGGACAGGGGGCCTATACGAGCAGTACTTC.